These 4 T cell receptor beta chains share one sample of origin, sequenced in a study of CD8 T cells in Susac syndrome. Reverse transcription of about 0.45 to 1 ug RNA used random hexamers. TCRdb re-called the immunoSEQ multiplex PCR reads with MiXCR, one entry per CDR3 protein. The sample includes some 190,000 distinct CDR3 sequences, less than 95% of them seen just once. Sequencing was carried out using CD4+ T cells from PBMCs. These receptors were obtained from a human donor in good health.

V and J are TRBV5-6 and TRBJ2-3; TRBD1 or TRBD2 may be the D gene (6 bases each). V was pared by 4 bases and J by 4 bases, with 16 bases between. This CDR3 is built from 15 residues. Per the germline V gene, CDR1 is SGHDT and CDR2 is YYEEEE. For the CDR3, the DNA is TGTGCCAGCAGCCCGGAGGGGGGAGAGGCAGATACGCAGTATTTT. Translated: CASSPEGGEADTQYF.

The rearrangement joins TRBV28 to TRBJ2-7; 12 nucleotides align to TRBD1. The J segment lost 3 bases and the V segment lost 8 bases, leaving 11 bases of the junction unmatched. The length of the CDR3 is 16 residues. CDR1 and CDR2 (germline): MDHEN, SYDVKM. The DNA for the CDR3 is TGTGCCAGCCCGGGACAGGGGGCTAGCGGGATCTACGAGCAGTACTTC. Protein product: CASPGQGASGIYEQYF.

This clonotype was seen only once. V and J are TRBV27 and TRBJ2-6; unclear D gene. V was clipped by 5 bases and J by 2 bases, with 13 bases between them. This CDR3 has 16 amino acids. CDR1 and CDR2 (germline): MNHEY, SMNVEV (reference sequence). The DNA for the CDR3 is TGTGCCAGCAGTCTTGGGCAGATAGCTGGGGCCAACGTCCTGACTTTC. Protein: CASSLGQIAGANVLTF. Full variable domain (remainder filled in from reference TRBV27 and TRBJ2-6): EAQVTQNPRYLITVTGKKLTVTCSQNMNHEYMSWYRQDPGLGLRQIYYSMNVEVTDKGDVPEGYKVSRKEKRNFPLILESPSPNQTSLYFCASSLGQIAGANVLTFGAGSRLTVL.

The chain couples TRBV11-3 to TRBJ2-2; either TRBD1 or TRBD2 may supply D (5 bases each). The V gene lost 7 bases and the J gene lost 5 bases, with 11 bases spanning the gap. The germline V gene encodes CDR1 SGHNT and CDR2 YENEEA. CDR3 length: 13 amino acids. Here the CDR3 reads CASTMGVTGELFF. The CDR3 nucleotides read TGTGCCAGCACCATGGGGGTGACCGGGGAGCTGTTTTTT.